The subject of this entry is one TCR beta chain. Its antigen is as yet unknown. The sample is drawn from a study of tumor-infiltrating lymphocytes in localized non-small cell lung cancer. In the study overall: From each patient, both tumor and uninvolved lung, non-adjacent to tumor, were sampled. Findings and caveats of the study: Each assay used a separate piece of the same tissue. TCRbeta sequencing showed higher T cell infiltration in tumors than uninvolved lung. Recurrence-free survival showed no association with tumor T-cell fraction.

Per the germline V gene, CDR1 is MGHDK and CDR2 is SYGVNS. This CDR3 has 16 amino acids. V shed 0 bases, J shed 3 bases, and the junction held 6 bases outside the gene matches. Assay used: immunoSEQ multiplex PCR; TCRdb lists only in-frame clones, some missing. Among about 13,000 clones listed, 65% to 90% were seen once. The sequence came from a human donor with non-small cell lung cancer. What was sequenced was lung tumor tissue. The V and J genes are TRBV25-1 and TRBJ2-5, with TRBD2 matching 8 bases. CDR3 in DNA: TGTGCCAGCAGTGAATATTCAGCGGGGGCGGAAGAGACCCAGTACTTC. This gives the protein CASSEYSAGAEETQYF.